This TCR beta chain was sequenced during a study of tumor-infiltrating lymphocytes in oesophageal squamous cell carcinoma. The CDR3 runs 15 residues. A single record per CDR3 protein comes from TCRdb applying MiXCR to the PCR reads. The table records almost 20,000 distinct CDR3 sequences, 40% of them present only once. The TCR comes from a male donor with esophageal squamous cell carcinoma. The V call is TRBV12-3 or TRBV12-4, the J call TRBJ2-5; 9 bases match TRBD2. The end of the DNA is better explained by TRBJ2-1, so the J call may be wrong. The sample comprised blood. The CDR3 DNA reads TGTGCCAGCATTCTAAGGCGGGGGGGCGTCGATGAGCAGTTCTTC. The encoded protein is CASILRRGGVDEQFF.